The rows below give T cell receptor beta chains drawn from one sample of a study of graft-versus-host responses after intestinal transplantation. No antigen is known for these receptors. Profiling relied on immunoSEQ multiplex PCR, and the TCRdb table lists in-frame clones only, not all of them. In the table there are about 130,000 clones, about nine tenths of which are singletons. Here the sequenced sample was unstimulated CD4+ T cells sorted from spleen or lymph node cells, taken before intestinal transplant. The receptors were gathered from a human donor who received an intestinal transplant. CDR3s include the opening cysteine and the closing phenylalanine or tryptophan. The D gene is left open where the match is weak. Expanded clones get a size class; other rows say once, few or many, or leave the size out.

j_call,v_call,clone_size,d_call,cdr3_nt,cdr3_aa
TRBJ2-2,TRBV7-3,once,-,TGTGCCAGCAGCCCTACCCTTGTGTTAGCGAGCGGGGAGCTGTTTTTT,CASSPTLVLASGELFF
TRBJ1-4,TRBV6-5,-,-,TGTGCCAGCGGCACGGATGAAAAACTGTTTTTT,CASGTDEKLFF
TRBJ2-3,TRBV6-4,-,-,TGTGCCAGCAGTGAACGCCCAGCTCGTTCTTGGGATACGCAGTATTTT,CASSERPARSWDTQYF
TRBJ2-6,TRBV2,-,-,TGTGCCAGCAGTGAGCGAGCGATCTCTGGGGCCAACGTCCTGACTTTC,CASSERAISGANVLTF
TRBJ2-3,TRBV4-1,once,TRBD2,TGCGCCAGCAGCCAAGAAATAGCGGGAGGGCCTTTAGATACGCAGTATTTT,CASSQEIAGGPLDTQYF
TRBJ2-7,TRBV10-3,-,-,TGTGCCATCAGCCCCAGGGGTGGGGGCGAGCAGTACTTC,CAISPRGGGEQYF
TRBJ1-1,TRBV21-1,-,-,TGTGCCAGCAGCAAAGGTCCGGAAGCTTTCTTT,CASSKGPEAFF
TRBJ2-7,TRBV29-1,-,TRBD1,TGCAGCGTTGATCTGACAGGGGCCATAAACGAGCAGTACTTC,CSVDLTGAINEQYF
TRBJ2-7,TRBV4-3,-,TRBD1,TGCGCCAGCAGCCAAGAGGACAGGGGGCTCTCCTACGAGCAGTACTTC,CASSQEDRGLSYEQYF
TRBJ1-1,TRBV6-5,-,TRBD1,TGTGCCAGCAGTTCCGGACAGGTACTGATGAACACTGAAGCTTTCTTT,CASSSGQVLMNTEAFF
TRBJ2-7,TRBV10-3,-,-,TGTGCCATCAGTGAGTCGGCCGTATCCGAGCAGTACTTC,CAISESAVSEQYF
TRBJ2-7,TRBV19,few,TRBD1,TGTGCCAGTAGTATGAGGGGACAGGGGTCCTACGAGCAGTACTTC,CASSMRGQGSYEQYF
TRBJ2-1,TRBV15,-,-,TGTGCCACCAGCAGAGGCCTCTCTAGCGCATACAATGAGCAGTTCTTC,CATSRGLSSAYNEQFF
TRBJ2-1,TRBV19,-,-,TGTGCCAGTAGTGAACCCGGGACCGATAGCTTTCAGTTCTTC,CASSEPGTDSFQFF
TRBJ2-7,TRBV7-2,once,TRBD2,TGTGCCAGCAGCCCCCTGGCGGGAGGGCCTCCCACCTACGAGCAGTACTTC,CASSPLAGGPPTYEQYF
TRBJ2-7,TRBV27,-,TRBD1,TGTGCCAGCACAAGACAGGGGTTAATGATCGGTACCTACGAGCAGTACTTC,CASTRQGLMIGTYEQYF
TRBJ2-2,TRBV4-1,-,-,TGCGCCAGCAGCCATTGGACCGGGGAGCTGTTTTTT,CASSHWTGELFF
TRBJ2-7,TRBV10-2,-,TRBD2,TGCGCCAGCAGGCGGGGGGCGGGAGGGACCGAGCAGTACTTC,CASRRGAGGTEQYF
TRBJ2-3,TRBV7-2,-,-,TGTGCCAGCAGCCCCCAGAACTCAGATACGCAGTATTTT,CASSPQNSDTQYF
TRBJ2-7,TRBV19,-,-,TGTGCCAGTAGTACCGGACCTGACTCCTACGAGCAGTACTTC,CASSTGPDSYEQYF
TRBJ2-7,TRBV7-9,-,-,TGTGCCAGCATCCTAGGGGGCGGGACGAAGCAGTACTTC,CASILGGGTKQYF
TRBJ2-2,TRBV10-2,-,-,TGCGCCAGCAGTGAGCTCGGAAACACCGGGGAGCTGTTTTTT,CASSELGNTGELFF
TRBJ2-6,TRBV7-8,-,-,TGTGCCAGCAGCTTATACCTACTGAGCAACTCTGGGGCCAACGTCCTGACTTTC,CASSLYLLSNSGANVLTF
TRBJ2-2,TRBV7-3,-,TRBD1,TGTGCCAGCAGCTTAACCAAGGACAGGGCCACCGGGGAGCTGTTTTTT,CASSLTKDRATGELFF
TRBJ2-5,TRBV7-2,-,-,TGTGCCAGCAGCTCAGGTTCGGGACTCGGCGAGACCCAGTACTTC,CASSSGSGLGETQYF
TRBJ1-6,TRBV19,-,-,TGTGCCAGTAGGTCCGGGGGCTATAATTCACCCCTCCACTTT,CASRSGGYNSPLHF
TRBJ2-1,TRBV5-6,-,-,TGTGCCAGCAGCTTGGCCCTGCCAGGGGAGCAGTTCTTC,CASSLALPGEQFF
TRBJ1-2,TRBV30,-,-,TGTGCCTGGACCGGGGCAGGTGATCTGGCAGGCTACACCTTC,CAWTGAGDLAGYTF
TRBJ1-3,TRBV30,-,-,TGTGCCTGGAGTGTACGTTCTGGAAACACCATATATTTT,CAWSVRSGNTIYF
TRBJ2-7,TRBV7-9,-,-,TGTGCCAGCAGCCGACTAGAAACCTACGAGCAGTACTTC,CASSRLETYEQYF
TRBJ2-7,TRBV7-8,-,-,TGTGCCAGCAGCTTAAGTGGTAACTACGAGCAGTACTTC,CASSLSGNYEQYF
TRBJ2-7,TRBV4-2,-,-,TGTGCCAGCAGCCTTGACAGGGACTACCGCGAGCAGTACTTC,CASSLDRDYREQYF
TRBJ2-7,TRBV19,-,TRBD2,TGTGCCAGTAGTATTTCGCTCAGCGGGGTACTTTACGAGCAGTACTTC,CASSISLSGVLYEQYF
TRBJ1-2,TRBV7-8,-,TRBD1,TGTGCCAGCAGCTTATCCGCGGGACAGGGGTGGTATGGCTACACCTTC,CASSLSAGQGWYGYTF
TRBJ2-7,TRBV29-1,-,TRBD1,TGCAGCGTTCTGGGGACAGGGGGCCCCTACGAGCAGTACTTC,CSVLGTGGPYEQYF
TRBJ1-1,TRBV7-9,-,-,TGTGCCAGCAGCTTATTCATAAGGGAAGAAGCTTTCTTT,CASSLFIREEAFF
TRBJ2-7,TRBV7-2,few,-,TGTGCCAGCAGCTTAGCCTTAGGGGGTCTTCGGTACGAGCAGTACTTC,CASSLALGGLRYEQYF
TRBJ2-3,TRBV20-1,-,-,TGCAGTGCTCCCCCGGGGGATACGCAGTATTTT,CSAPPGDTQYF
TRBJ2-1,TRBV4-2,-,TRBD1,TGTGCCAGCAGCCAAAGAGGGACAGGGGACAATGAGCAGTTCTTC,CASSQRGTGDNEQFF
TRBJ2-4,TRBV23-1,-,-,TGCGCCAGCAGTCAATCGAAGAGAGGGGAAAACATTCAGTACTTC,CASSQSKRGENIQYF
TRBJ2-7,TRBV25-1,-,TRBD2,TGTGCCAGCAGCCTAGCGGGAGCGTACGAGCAGTACTTC,CASSLAGAYEQYF
TRBJ1-4,TRBV28,-,-,TGTGCCAGCAGTCCCCCAGGGTTAAGGGAAAAACTGTTTTTT,CASSPPGLREKLFF